This entry lists 9 T cell receptor beta chains sequenced from one sample in a study of T-cell reconstitution after alpha-beta-depleted transplantation in children (dated by TCRdb to the mid-2010s). Library method: PCR. Sequencing was performed on an Illumina HiSeq 2500. TCR library preparation used molecular barcoding, with unique molecular identifiers applied to normalize quantification of the TCRbeta repertoire. Starting from the raw public reads, TCRdb applied fastp trimming at Q25, assembled clones with MiXCR and retained in-frame beta chains. Records with the same CDR3 protein are collapsed into one entry carrying the most frequent genes and DNA. For this sample the table gives roughly 500,000 distinct CDR3 sequences, of which 32% were detected only once. Of the sample, 2% to 3% falls within the top ten clones. Here the sequenced sample was PBMCs from the stem cell graft donor, taken from the stem cell graft. These receptors came from a human donor who donated a stem cell graft to a child with aplastic anemia.

V is TRBV29-1 and J is TRBJ1-3; no clear D gene. V was cut by 4 bases and J by 0 bases, with 4 bases left in between. The germline V gene has CDR1 SQVTM and CDR2 ANQGSEA. There are 12 residues in the CDR3. The chain's CDR3 is CSVADSGNTIYF. For the CDR3, the DNA is TGCAGCGTTGCAGACTCTGGAAACACCATATATTTT. Drawing the rest from reference TRBV29-1 and TRBJ1-3, the complete variable domain is SAVISQKPSRDICQRGTSLTIQCQVDSQVTMMFWYRQQPGQSLTLIATANQGSEATYESGFVIDKFPISRPNLTFSTLTVSNMSPEDSSIYLCSVADSGNTIYFGEGSWLTVV.

The rearrangement joins TRBV6-5 to TRBJ1-4, with TRBD1 as a possible D gene (5 bases). V was cut by 5 bases and J by 5 bases, with 6 bases left in between. Germline V gene lookup returns CDR1 MNHEY and CDR2 SVGAGI. The CDR3 spans 12 residues. CDR3 bases: TGTGCCAGCAGTCGGACAAATGAAAAACTGTTTTTT. This codes for CASSRTNEKLFF.

With respect to this clonotype: A junction boundary mismatches the germline segment, possibly from a read error. This chain uses TRBV20-1 with TRBJ1-2, with D unclear. Per the germline V gene, CDR1 is DFQATT and CDR2 is SNEGSKA (reference sequence). The CDR3 runs 13 residues. The CDR3 sequence: CSARDVGSYGYTF. The CDR3 DNA is TGCAGTGCCAGAGACGTAGGGAGCTATGGCTACACCTTC.

The rearrangement links TRBV20-1 to TRBJ1-1; D may be TRBD1 (5 bases). The V gene lost 6 bases and the J gene lost 1 base, with 12 bases spanning the gap. Germline CDR1 and CDR2: DFQATT and SNEGSKA (reference sequence). This CDR3 is built from 13 residues. The CDR3 bases are TGCAGTGCCCGACAGACACCGAACACTGAAGCTTTCTTT. Translated: CSARQTPNTEAFF.

This sequence joins TRBV9 and TRBJ1-1; TRBD1 might be the D (6 bases). The CDR3 sequence is 15 residues long. Deletions cut 0 bases from V and 5 bases from J, with 14 bases between. The germline gives CDR1 SGDLS, CDR2 YYNGEE. The CDR3, as DNA: TGTGCCAGCAGCGTAGTTAAAGGGGGGGGAACTGAAGCTTTCTTT. Its protein product is CASSVVKGGGTEAFF.

This clonotype was counted between two and nine times. The V and J genes are TRBV5-1 and TRBJ2-7; no firm D call. The CDR3 spans 14 residues. Germline V CDR1 and CDR2: SGHRS, YFSETQ. Trimming removed 1 base from V and 2 bases from J, with 10 bases in between. The CDR3 sequence is CASSLTVGTYEQYF. The DNA for the CDR3 is TGCGCCAGCAGCTTGACCGTAGGAACCTACGAGCAGTACTTC.

This clonotype was recorded a few times. V is TRBV20-1 and J is TRBJ2-3; D ambiguous. The germline V gene has CDR1 DFQATT and CDR2 SNEGSKA (reference sequence). The CDR3 extends over 13 amino acids. V lost 3 bases to trimming and J lost 0 bases, with 7 bases between them. The CDR3 protein is CSASDGSTDTQYF. DNA for the CDR3: TGCAGTGCTAGCGACGGGAGCACAGATACGCAGTATTTT.

This clonotype has only a few counts. The CDR3 loop reads CASSRDRDSPLHF. CDR3 DNA sequence: TGTGCCAGCAGTCGGGACAGGGATTCACCCCTCCACTTT. The rearrangement links TRBV12-3 or TRBV12-4 to TRBJ1-6; TRBD1 aligns across 9 bases. The CDR3 loop spans 13 amino acids. V lost 5 bases and J lost 8; bases outside the gene matches: 1.

Worth noting for this clonotype: No conserved phenylalanine or tryptophan ends this CDR3, so it is likely a read error. This chain uses TRBV29-1 with TRBJ1-4; weak D call: TRBD1 (5 bases). Trimming took off 6 bases at V and 14 bases at J, with 16 bases between the two ends. CDR3 length: 11 residues. CDR1 is SQVTM, CDR2 ANQGSEA, per germline. As DNA, the CDR3 is TGCAGCGTGGGCAGGGCCGAGGTTCTGTTTTTG. Translated, it gives CSVGRAEVLFL.